The T cell receptor beta chain under discussion was sequenced for a study of cytomegalovirus exposure and HLA in healthy donors (dated by TCRdb to 2016 to 2017). About the investigation overall: According to an earlier analysis of 587 of the donors, about 180 million T cells yielded 100 million or so unique TCR beta sequences and approximately 300 Gb of sequence data. Rather than drawing on any new phenotypic data, the later analysis identified candidate immune exposures from TCR beta sequences and the way those sequences occurred across donors. HLA typing covered class I and class II loci at four-digit resolution. Among about 390 genotyped donors of the cohort, an average of about 240,000 unique TCR beta nucleotide sequences were sequenced per donor, 15% to 20% of them non-productive. Among the roughly 370 genotyped donors, under 90% belonged to the genetic ancestry cluster associated with self-reported Caucasian donors. In an earlier analysis of more than 550 of the donors, high-throughput TCR beta sequencing was used to judge whether each TCR beta V gene segment behaved as functional or pseudogenic. A later genetic analysis took genome-wide SNP genotypes for about 60% of the roughly 670 donors and used that subset as a discovery cohort. Donor age, sex, ethnicity and CMV serostatus were compiled alongside the repertoire data. To predict cytomegalovirus infection status, the study brought together high-throughput TCR immunosequencing, statistical association of individual TCRs with disease status, and machine learning. Every repertoire in the discovery cohort had been generated on one and the same sequencing platform. The aim of the study was to test whether cataloging public T cell receptors could identify signatures of past pathogen exposure. Approximately 310 gigabases of sequencing data and 80 million or so unique TCR sequences were included in an early release covering roughly 700 HLA-typed donors. The T cell repertoires of some 670 subjects were profiled by immunosequencing and related to cytomegalovirus serostatus. Several DR-DQ haplotypes were handled as single units for association and clustering because linkage in the cohort was strong. In a later analysis, previously published TCR beta repertoires from about 640 donors were re-analyzed and high-resolution HLA genotyping was added so that TCR occurrence patterns could be studied. Typing coverage differed by locus: A, B, C, DRB1 and DQB1 were typed in about 620-630 donors, DQA1 in approximately 520, DPA1 in some 610, and DPB1 in 450 to 490. Along with the roughly 670-subject first cohort, a separate validation cohort of around 110 different subjects was used.

Library method: the immunoSEQ multiplex PCR assay. For the multiplex PCR, a mixture combining 60 forward primers for TCR Vbeta segments and 13 reverse primers for TCR Jbeta segments was used. A multiplex PCR assay on genomic DNA amplified the CDR3 region of rearranged TCR beta genes. Amplified TCR beta libraries were sequenced as 87-base-pair reads on the Illumina HiSeq System. Per the authors' processing: A later analysis tallied roughly 78 million unique TCR beta chains across the 700 or so repertoires, and 10 million to 11 million of those chains were shared by two or more donors. A nearest-neighbor algorithm error-corrected the raw reads and collapsed the reads into unique sequences, merging closely related sequences to remove PCR and sequencing errors. V, D and J gene segments were assigned by aligning CDR3 sequences to IMGT reference sequences. For a sequence to be retained, at least a six-nucleotide match to both a V gene segment and a J gene segment was required. A rearrangement counted as productive if the CDR3 had no stop codons and remained in frame with V and J, and every other rearrangement counted as non-productive. CDR3 was defined according to IMGT convention as the region running from the second conserved V-encoded cysteine to the conserved J-encoded phenylalanine. Sequences without an unambiguous match to a single V gene segment were excluded from the earlier analysis of about 640 of the donors. An earlier analysis of several hundred of the donors called V segments functional above 56.7% productive rearrangements and segregating when the between-donor standard deviation exceeded 5%. A statistical classification framework was developed to diagnose cytomegalovirus status using the catalog of TCR beta chain sequences. V and J gene assignment, in a later analysis, came from comparing TCR nucleotide sequences with IMGT/GENE-DB human TR gene sequences. In a later analysis, CDR3 sequences and most-parsimonious VDJ recombination scenarios were assigned using the TCRdist pipeline. In a later analysis, each TCR beta chain was defined by its CDR3 amino acid sequence together with its V-gene family, and reads lacking a unique V-gene family were excluded. To address suspected cross-contamination and a sequencing artifact, a later analysis removed some 620 highly shared, low-generation-probability nucleotide sequences. In a later analysis, a clonal expansion index was calculated for each public chain from normalized within-repertoire ranks of inferred template counts. A later analysis computed generation probabilities with a VDJ recombination model fitted to out-of-frame rearrangements, and checked the results against IGoR. In a later analysis, TCR-TCR, TCR-HLA and TCR-CMV co-occurrence was scored with hypergeometric tests, and a repertoire-size bias correction was applied to TCR pairs. To estimate false discovery rates, a later analysis permuted the HLA or CMV assignments 20 times. In a later analysis, co-occurring TCRs were grouped using DBSCAN, and TCRdist sequence similarity was added for clustering within HLA-allele-positive subsets. Repertoires with fewer than 30,000 or more than 120,000 public chains, plus five repertoires with anomalous nucleotide sharing, were excluded from co-occurrence clustering. TCRdb retrieved this table from immuneACCESS and kept in-frame rearrangements only. Not all clones are present; in checked studies, unresolved V genes account for under half, and no reason is known for the remainder. D and trimming come from the DNA, and the V and J calls and clone size come from that table. Counted in this sample were some 150,000 clones; roughly 60% of them appeared once. Roughly 2.9% of the sample goes to the ten largest clones.

Summary of the overall study and its limitations: Roughly uniform sequencing depth across donors was assumed in presence/absence analyses, although this assumption may not hold. A later genetic analysis associated a missense DCLRE1C variant with V-gene and J-gene trimming of TCR beta chains, and an independent cohort replicated the association. The cohort was sequenced for TCR beta chains only, and without alpha or paired-chain data the features that could be detected were limited. A group of highly shared sequence variants was considered likely to be a technical artifact of the sequencing pipeline. Assigning TCR associations to individual alleles was difficult when HLA alleles, especially DR and DQ, strongly co-occurred. Three of the identified cytomegalovirus-associated TCR beta chains were confirmed in vitro to be specific for cytomegalovirus antigens. According to the authors, the approach could potentially be generalized to other disease states and immunological phenotypes. In a later analysis, the rate of TCR association differed among HLA loci, with DRB1 alleles having the most associated TCRs and HLA-C alleles having the fewest. In the study, 150 to 200 TCR beta chains were listed as associated with cytomegalovirus. Cytomegalovirus status was reported to be diagnosed by the classifier with high specificity and sensitivity in both the original and validation cohorts. Because some donors lacked HLA typing at each locus, the association tests relied only on the typed subset. Linkage disequilibrium might explain the correlated functional status among segregating V segments, but an unknown experimental factor could not be excluded. CMV serostatus was the only immune exposure information available for the cohort. Most TCR sequences were observed very rarely across donors, whereas some public TCRs were present in many individuals. Because the 87-base-pair reads could not distinguish some IMGT-functional V segments, including TRBV6-2 and TRBV6-3, those segments were excluded. In a later analysis, most CMV-associated TCR beta chains were found to appear HLA-restricted, with HLA associations seemingly driven largely by CMV exposure. A later analysis reported that several top co-occurrence clusters appeared linked to parvovirus B19, influenza, CMV and Epstein-Barr virus. In a later genetic analysis, fewer N-insertions in productive TCRs were reported among donors in an Asian-associated ancestry cluster than the approximately 670-donor mean. A later analysis associated some 17,000 TCR beta sequences with specific HLA alleles at a false discovery rate of 0.05. Because counts were too low, 15 or so rarely observed V segments, including chromosome 9 orphons, were excluded from the earlier analysis of around 640 of the donors. A further reported finding was that TCR beta sequences accurately predicted the HLA-A and HLA-B alleles for most subjects in the first cohort. In an earlier analysis of about 600 of the donors, most TCR beta V segments appeared in productive rearrangements about 87% or about 30% of the time, broadly matching IMGT annotations. A later analysis found that HLA-associated TCR beta chains were more clonally expanded and had lower generation probabilities than equally common non-associated chains.

V lost 4 bases and J lost 4 bases; the stretch between them is 4 bases long. CDR1 and CDR2 are drawn from the germline V gene (reference sequence): MNHEY, SMNVEV. Taken from cysteine to phenylalanine, the CDR3 has 12 residues. Only CDR3 DNA remains: 36 bases, in frame from the first base. About this clone itself: What antigen it recognizes has not been identified. The input lacks base qualities; no much larger clone sits a single base away.

The cohort consisted of 600 to 750 healthy bone marrow donors. Cohort members were all nominally healthy when sampled, although unrecorded immune exposures were likely present. The donor tested CMV seronegative and was one of the 352 seronegative cohort members. A peripheral blood sample was collected from each donor, and TCR beta sequencing was performed on peripheral blood mononuclear cells. Genomic DNA was extracted from the blood cell samples with the Qiagen DNeasy Blood Extraction Kit. The rearranged chain carries TRBV27 and TRBJ2-2; the D gene cannot be named for sure. This sequence originates from a man between 35 and 55 years old in good health and CMV-seronegative. Specimen: PBMCs. The encoded CDR3 is CASSSLTGELFF. The bases read TGTGCCAGCAGTTCCCTCACCGGGGAGCTGTTTTTT.